This T cell receptor (beta chain) originates from a study of blood T cell repertoires in COVID-19. Study-wide background: COVID-19 samples, acute and convalescent, were from the United States, Italy and Spain. PBMCs, B-cell-depleted T cells, or T cells were the source of the cDNA or gDNA that made up the material.

Original methodology: Quantification of nucleated cells was approximated via reference gene primer amplification. Some clones are missing from TCRdb's copy, which holds only in-frame ones; the method was immunoSEQ multiplex PCR. Clonal size and the V and J genes are those of that table, whereas D and trimming came from the DNA. The data show over 150,000 clones, roughly nine tenths seen once. The clonotype was recovered from a middle-aged man with acute or convalescent COVID-19. Sequencing was performed on peripheral blood.

The CDR3 is CATSSPGGGENNEQFF. The DNA of the CDR3 is TGTGCCACCAGCAGCCCCGGCGGGGGGGAAAACAATGAGCAGTTCTTC. V is TRBV15 and J is TRBJ2-1; TRBD2 agrees at 9 bases. V lost 3 bases, J lost 5 bases, and 8 bases stayed unmatched. CDR1 is LNHNV and CDR2 is YYDKDF in the germline V gene (reference sequence). This CDR3 is built from 16 residues.